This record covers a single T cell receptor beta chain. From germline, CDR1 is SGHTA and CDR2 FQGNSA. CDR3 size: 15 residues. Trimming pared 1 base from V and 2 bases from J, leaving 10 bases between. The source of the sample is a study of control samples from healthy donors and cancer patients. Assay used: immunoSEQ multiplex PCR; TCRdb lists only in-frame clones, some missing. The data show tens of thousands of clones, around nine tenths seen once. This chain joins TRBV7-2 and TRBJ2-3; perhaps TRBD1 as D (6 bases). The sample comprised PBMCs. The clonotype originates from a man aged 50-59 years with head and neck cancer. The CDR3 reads CASSLGGQPTDTQYF. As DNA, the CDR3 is TGTGCCAGCAGCTTAGGGGGGCAGCCCACAGATACGCAGTATTTT.